Shown below are 7 T cell receptor beta chains from a single sample sequenced in a study of Graves' ophthalmopathy and Graves' hyperthyroidism. Beta-chain TCR CDR3 regions were amplified from RNA transcripts. Scientists carried out first-round RT-PCR using HTBI primers and then a second-round multiplex PCR. One entry per CDR3 protein results from TCRdb running MiXCR on the multiplex PCR reads. In the table there are 350,000 to 400,000 distinct CDR3 sequences, around 17% of which are singletons. The sample was peripheral blood. The source of these receptors is a woman younger than 30 with Graves' ophthalmopathy.

This clonotype has at least ten counts. The V gene is TRBV10-2, the J gene TRBJ2-5; D unclear. The V gene lost 4 bases and the J gene lost 6 bases, with 9 bases spanning the gap. This CDR3 spans 12 amino acids. CDR1 is WSHSY and CDR2 is SAAADI in the germline V gene. In nucleotides, the CDR3 is TGCGCCAGCAGTGGGACCGCTAAGACCCAGTACTTC. It yields the protein CASSGTAKTQYF.

This clonotype showed up many times. The V and J genes are TRBV6-5 and TRBJ1-5; 7 bases are shared with TRBD1. V lost 6 bases, J lost 6 bases, and 2 bases stayed unmatched. CDR1 and CDR2 from the germline V gene are MNHEY and SVGAGI. The CDR3 runs 12 residues. CDR3 nucleotide sequence: TGTGCCAGCAGGACAGGGACTCAGCCCCAGCATTTT. It yields the protein CASRTGTQPQHF.

The table lists this clonotype with many counts. The chain has TRBV10-3 and TRBJ1-1; D ambiguous. With 0 bases removed from V and 1 base from J, the gap between germline ends came to 6 bases. In germline, CDR1 is ENHRY, CDR2 SYGVKD. The CDR3 has 14 residues. CDR3 in DNA: TGTGCCATCAGTGAGTCGACCCGGAACACTGAAGCTTTCTTT. Protein: CAISESTRNTEAFF.

The table lists this clonotype with a few counts. The rearrangement links TRBV12-3 or TRBV12-4 to TRBJ2-7, with 10 bases matching TRBD2. The CDR3 is 15 residues long. With 5 bases clipped from V and 1 base from J, the junction kept 5 bases outside the gene matches. As DNA, the CDR3 is TGTGCCAGCAGTCAACTAGCGGGGCATTCCTACGAGCAGTACTTC. Its translation is CASSQLAGHSYEQYF.

This clonotype was detected many times. This chain connects TRBV24-1 to TRBJ1-1; D is unclear. V lost 5 bases, J lost 7 bases, and 10 bases lay in between. This CDR3 spans 12 amino acids. Germline V CDR1 and CDR2: KGHDR, SFDVKD. Written as DNA, the CDR3 is TGTGCCACCAGTGGACCTCTCGGTGAAGCTTTCTTT. It encodes CATSGPLGEAFF.

At least ten counts were recorded for this clonotype. The CDR3 loop reads CASSFIRGRTYNSPLHF. CDR3 nucleotides: TGTGCCAGCAGTTTTATAAGGGGGCGCACCTATAATTCACCCCTCCACTTT. This chain links TRBV12-3 or TRBV12-4 with TRBJ1-6, with 7 bases fitting TRBD1. This CDR3 spans 17 amino acids. V shed 3 bases and J 2 bases; nucleotides not matched to a gene: 7.

The chain employs TRBV11-2 and TRBJ2-7, with D tentatively TRBD1 or TRBD2 (5 bases each). Trimming stripped 4 bases from V and 1 base from J, with 17 bases between. Germline CDR1 SGHAT, CDR2 FQNNGV. This CDR3 has 16 residues. This CDR3 is CASSWGRRALSYEQYF. The CDR3 nucleotides read TGTGCCAGCAGCTGGGGACGGCGGGCCCTTTCCTACGAGCAGTACTTC.